This entry lists 20 T cell receptor beta chains sequenced from one sample in a study of blood T cell repertoires in COVID-19. Clones were sequenced by immunoSEQ multiplex PCR, and TCRdb holds only the in-frame ones, with some missing. The table lists about 120,000 clones, around 79% of them singletons, with approximately 2.4% in the top ten. Input material: peripheral blood. Every receptor here comes from an older man with acute or convalescent COVID-19.

The V gene is TRBV5-6, the J gene TRBJ1-1; unclear D gene. The germline V gene has CDR1 SGHDT and CDR2 YYEEEE. The CDR3 extends over 15 amino acids. V was clipped by 2 bases and J by 5 bases, with 16 bases between them. CDR3 loop: CASSFLTVRSTEAFF. CDR3 DNA sequence: TGTGCCAGCAGCTTTCTTACTGTTAGAAGTACTGAAGCTTTCTTT.

This clone has only a few counts. The CDR3 DNA sequence: TGTGCCAGTAGTATATCGGACAGGGTGAGAGGAAACACCATATATTTT. It specifies CASSISDRVRGNTIYF. V usage is TRBV19 and J usage is TRBJ1-3; 8 bases align to TRBD1. The V segment lost 2 bases and the J segment 4 bases; nucleotides outside the gene matches: 7. CDR3 length: 16 amino acids. From germline, CDR1 is LNHDA and CDR2 SQIVND (reference sequence).

This clone was detected only once. J is TRBJ2-5 and V is TRBV7-8, with 8 positions matching TRBD1. CDR3 size: 13 residues. V was clipped by 5 bases and J by 4 bases; unmatched bases: 3. Germline CDR1 reads SGHVS; CDR2 reads FQNEAQ. The CDR3 bases are TGTGCCAGCAGCCCGACAGGGGCAGAGACCCAGTACTTC. This sequence encodes CASSPTGAETQYF. The variable domain in full, with the rest retrieved from reference TRBV7-8 and TRBJ2-5, is GAGVSQSPRYKVAKRGQDVALRCDPISGHVSLFWYQQALGQGPEFLTYFQNEAQLDKSGLPSDRFFAERPEGSVSTLKIQRTQQEDSAVYLCASSPTGAETQYFGPGTRLLVL.

This chain links TRBV4-1 with TRBJ1-1; no firm D call. Between the trimmed V and J ends, which lost 0 bases and 10 bases, there was a span of 18 bases. The CDR3 covers 15 residues. The germline V gene encodes CDR1 MGHRA and CDR2 YSYEKL. The CDR3 loop is CASSQDENRAGGAFF. CDR3 nucleotides: TGCGCCAGCAGCCAAGATGAGAATCGGGCGGGCGGAGCTTTCTTT.

This clone was recorded only once. This chain joins TRBV4-3 and TRBJ2-7; 9 bases are a match to TRBD1. The CDR3 is 16 residues long. Trimming at V came to 0 bases and at J to 6 bases, leaving 9 bases not matched to a gene. CDR1 is LGHNA, CDR2 YSLEER, per germline. The CDR3 DNA follows: TGCGCCAGCAGCCAAGAGCCCGGGACAGGGTATTCCGAGCAGTACTTC. This codes for CASSQEPGTGYSEQYF.

The V call is TRBV5-1, the J call TRBJ1-3, with 10 bases matching TRBD1. The CDR3 is made up of 16 amino acids. Germline CDR1 SGHRS, CDR2 YFSETQ. Trimming at V came to 4 bases and at J to 2 bases, leaving 6 bases not matched to a gene. The CDR3 spells CASSGSGTGAGNTIYF. For the CDR3, the DNA is TGCGCCAGCAGCGGCTCCGGGACAGGGGCTGGAAACACCATATATTTT. The whole variable domain, remainder taken from reference TRBV5-1 and TRBJ1-3, is KAGVTQTPRYLIKTRGQQVTLSCSPISGHRSVSWYQQTPGQGLQFLFEYFSETQRNKGNFPGRFSGRQFSNSRSEMNVSTLELGDSALYLCASSGSGTGAGNTIYFGEGSWLTVV.

V is TRBV5-4 and J is TRBJ2-1, with 7 nucleotides matching TRBD2. Germline loops: CDR1 SGHNT, CDR2 YYREEE (reference sequence). The V gene end was trimmed by 0 bases and the J gene end by 10 bases; junction bases not matched to a gene: 1. This CDR3 is 12 amino acids long. The CDR3 loop is CASSLAGGEQFF. CDR3 coding DNA: TGTGCCAGCAGCTTGGCCGGGGGGGAGCAGTTCTTC.

The V call is TRBV6-2 or TRBV6-3, the J call TRBJ2-7; the D is unclear. Per the germline V gene, CDR1 is MNHEY and CDR2 is SVGEGT. The CDR3 spans 13 residues. The ends were cut back, 6 bases at V and 2 bases at J, with 11 bases in the middle. The CDR3 DNA reads TGTGCCAGCAGCCGACTGAGTGCCTACGAGCAGTACTTC. Protein product: CASSRLSAYEQYF.

The chain links TRBV7-9 to TRBJ1-6, with TRBD1 matching over 9 bases. CDR1 is SEHNR and CDR2 is FQNEAQ in the germline V gene (reference sequence). V lost 5 bases and J lost 7; bases outside the gene matches: 6. The CDR3 sequence is 15 residues long. CDR3 protein: CASSAGDRANSPLHF. In DNA, the CDR3 is TGTGCCAGCAGCGCGGGGGACAGGGCCAATTCACCCCTCCACTTT.

The chain has TRBV7-6 and TRBJ1-2, with D tentatively TRBD1 (6 bases). V shed 5 bases and J shed 4 bases, with 17 bases lying between them. The CDR3 contains 15 residues. The germline CDR1 and CDR2 sequences are SGHVS and FNYEAQ. For the CDR3, the DNA is TGTGCCAGCAGCCCGGGGGGCCTCACCCTCTATGGCTACACCTTC. This codes for CASSPGGLTLYGYTF.

The V gene is TRBV4-3, the J gene TRBJ2-7; 10 bases align to TRBD1. Germline CDR1 is LGHNA and CDR2 is YSLEER. There are 15 residues in the CDR3. V lost 4 bases, J lost 2 bases, and 5 bases stayed unmatched. CDR3 DNA sequence: TGCGCCAGCAGCCTCCTAGACAGGGGGCCCTACGAGCAGTACTTC. This encodes CASSLLDRGPYEQYF.

This rearrangement joins TRBV12-3 or TRBV12-4 to TRBJ1-1; 10 nucleotides agree with TRBD1. This CDR3 comprises 13 residues. With 5 bases clipped from V and 3 bases from J, the junction kept 0 bases outside the gene matches. CDR3 residues: CASSDRGHTEAFF. Written as DNA, the CDR3 is TGTGCCAGCAGTGACAGGGGGCACACTGAAGCTTTCTTT.

A few counts support this clone. The chain is built from TRBV19 and TRBJ1-3; no firm D call. V lost 5 bases and J 3 bases, leaving 8 bases between the germline ends. Germline V CDR1 and CDR2: LNHDA, SQIVND (reference sequence). CDR3 size: 13 residues. DNA of the CDR3: TGTGCCAGTAGTCCCTCTTTTGGAAACACCATATATTTT. Translated, it gives CASSPSFGNTIYF. The full variable domain, in which reference TRBV19 and TRBJ1-3 provide the parts outside the CDR3, is DGGITQSPKYLFRKEGQNVTLSCEQNLNHDAMYWYRQDPGQGLRLIYYSQIVNDFQKGDIAEGYSVSREKKESFPLTVTSAQKNPTAFYLCASSPSFGNTIYFGEGSWLTVV.

The chain employs TRBV12-3 or TRBV12-4 and TRBJ1-2; D unresolved. V lost 6 bases and J 4 bases, leaving 9 bases between the germline ends. This CDR3 spans 12 amino acids. The CDR3 protein is CASSGRAYGYTF. The CDR3 nucleotides read TGTGCCAGCAGCGGGCGGGCCTATGGCTACACCTTC.

The gene calls are TRBV11-2 and TRBJ1-1; the match to TRBD1 covers 7 bases. The CDR3 has 15 residues. CDR1 and CDR2 from the germline V gene are SGHAT and FQNNGV. Losses at the gene ends were 1 base for V and 0 bases for J; bases not matched to a gene: 2. The CDR3 sequence: CASSLVGGLNTEAFF. CDR3 coding DNA: TGTGCCAGCAGCTTAGTAGGGGGCCTGAACACTGAAGCTTTCTTT.

The chain has TRBV12-3 or TRBV12-4 and TRBJ1-2, with 7 positions matching TRBD1. CDR3 size: 13 residues. V trimming: 7 bases; J trimming: 5 bases; junction bases outside the gene matches: 7. The CDR3 nucleotides are TGTGCCAGCACCGTACAGGGGAGGTATGGCTACACCTTC. Protein sequence: CASTVQGRYGYTF.

The chain recombines TRBV29-1 with TRBJ2-7; 13 bases are shared with TRBD2. This CDR3 has 14 residues. Germline CDR1 SQVTM, CDR2 ANQGSEA. V was pared by 7 bases and J by 6 bases, with 9 bases of the junction left unmatched. CDR3 sequence: CSARTSGGSGEQYF. For the CDR3, the DNA is TGCAGCGCAAGGACTAGCGGGGGATCTGGCGAGCAGTACTTC.

This clone showed up just once. The V and J genes are TRBV7-6 and TRBJ1-6; no reliable D call. The CDR3 runs to 15 residues. The V gene's germline CDR1 is SGHVS and CDR2 FNYEAQ. V lost 0 bases, J lost 8 bases, and 11 bases lay in between. For the CDR3, the DNA is TGTGCCAGCAGCTTAGCGCTTGGGAGGGATTCACCCCTCCACTTT. Amino acids: CASSLALGRDSPLHF.

V gene TRBV7-6 combines with J gene TRBJ1-1; TRBD1 matches 9 bases. Trimming cost V 6 bases and J 1 base; bases outside gene matches: 12. The CDR3 covers 17 residues. CDR1 is SGHVS, CDR2 FNYEAQ, per germline. The CDR3 spells CASSSTGGLVRNTEAFF. In DNA form, the CDR3 reads TGTGCCAGCAGTTCAACAGGGGGCCTGGTCCGGAACACTGAAGCTTTCTTT. Full variable domain (rest looked up from reference TRBV7-6 and TRBJ1-1): GAGVSQSPRYKVTKRGQDVALRCDPISGHVSLYWYRQALGQGPEFLTYFNYEAQQDKSGLPNDRFSAERPEGSISTLTIQRTEQRDSAMYRCASSSTGGLVRNTEAFFGQGTRLTVV.

This rearrangement joins TRBV14 to TRBJ2-2; the D gene is possibly TRBD2 (6 bases). The germline CDR1 and CDR2 sequences are SGHDN and FVKESK. The germline V and J ends were trimmed by 8 bases and 6 bases, with 10 bases remaining between them. The CDR3 is 12 amino acids. CDR3 coding DNA: TGTGCCAGCGTCCGGGGGTCCGGGGAGCTGTTTTTT. Its protein product is CASVRGSGELFF.